This TCR beta chain is from a study of cytomegalovirus exposure and HLA in healthy donors (dated by TCRdb to the late 2010s). Background on the whole study: An earlier analysis of roughly 610 of the donors reported 276 Gb of sequence data and 90 million to 120 million unique TCR beta sequences obtained from about 179 million T cells. The study aimed to test whether cataloging public T cell receptors could reveal signatures of past pathogen exposure. In a later analysis, previously published TCR beta repertoires from 670 or so donors were re-analyzed and high-resolution HLA genotyping was added so that TCR occurrence patterns could be studied. Across some 400 genotyped donors of the cohort, an average of 235,054 unique TCR beta nucleotide sequences per donor were sequenced, and roughly 17% of those sequences were non-productive. Besides the first cohort of around 670 subjects, a separate validation cohort made up of 120 different subjects was used. Among the approximately 430 genotyped donors, under 90% belonged to the genetic ancestry cluster associated with self-reported Caucasian donors. Typing coverage differed by locus: A, B, C, DRB1 and DQB1 were typed in about 629-640 donors, DQA1 in 500 to 550, DPA1 in approximately 600, and DPB1 in 400 to 480. An earlier analysis of about 620 of the donors applied high-throughput TCR beta sequencing to assess whether each TCR beta V gene segment acted as functional or pseudogenic. Around 320 gigabases of sequencing data and 80 million or so unique TCR sequences were included in an early release covering around 600 HLA-typed donors. The T cell repertoires of 666 subjects were profiled by immunosequencing and related to cytomegalovirus serostatus. Every discovery cohort repertoire had been produced on one sequencing platform. Several DR-DQ haplotypes were treated as single units for association and clustering because of strong linkage in the cohort. Rather than drawing on any new phenotypic data, the later analysis identified candidate immune exposures from TCR beta sequences and the way those sequences occurred across donors. In a later genetic analysis, genome-wide SNP genotypes for about three fifths of the roughly 670 donors were used, and that subset was treated as a discovery cohort. HLA typing covered class I and class II loci at four-digit resolution. To predict cytomegalovirus infection status, the study combined high-throughput TCR immunosequencing, statistical association of individual TCRs with disease status, and machine learning. Donor age, sex, ethnicity and CMV serostatus were compiled together with the repertoire data.

The cohort consisted of 600 to 700 healthy bone marrow donors. All cohort members were sampled while nominally healthy, although unrecorded immune exposures were likely present. The donor was CMV seronegative and belonged to the group of 350 to 400 seronegative cohort members. Each donor provided a peripheral blood sample, and peripheral blood mononuclear cells were used for TCR beta sequencing. Genomic DNA extraction from the blood cell samples was performed with the Qiagen DNeasy Blood Extraction Kit. Note on this clone: Its cognate antigen has yet to be identified. Base qualities are not at hand, and no much larger clone is one base apart.

Points the paper makes about the study in general: Presence/absence analyses assumed roughly uniform sequencing depth across donors, an assumption that may not hold. According to a later analysis, parvovirus B19, influenza, CMV and Epstein-Barr virus appeared linked to several top co-occurrence clusters. In an earlier analysis of roughly 500 of the donors, most TCR beta V segments appeared in productive rearrangements about 87% or about 30% of the time, broadly matching IMGT annotations. A few of the identified cytomegalovirus-associated TCR beta chains were confirmed in vitro to be specific for cytomegalovirus antigens. Most TCR sequences were seen in very few donors, while some public TCRs were found in many individuals. The classifier was reported to diagnose cytomegalovirus status with high specificity and sensitivity in both the original cohort and the validation cohort. According to a later analysis, TCR association rates differed among HLA loci, with DRB1 alleles showing the most associated TCRs and HLA-C alleles showing the fewest. A further reported finding was that TCR beta sequences accurately predicted the HLA-A and HLA-B alleles for most subjects in the first cohort. V-gene and J-gene trimming of TCR beta chains was associated with a missense DCLRE1C variant in a later genetic analysis, and the association was replicated in an independent cohort. The study gave a list of 150 to 200 TCR beta chains associated with cytomegalovirus. Specific HLA alleles were associated with roughly 16,000 TCR beta sequences at a false discovery rate of 0.05 in a later analysis. The cohort was sequenced for TCR beta chains only, and without alpha or paired-chain data the features that could be detected were limited. According to the authors, the approach could potentially be generalized to other disease states and immunological phenotypes. Compared with the approximately 710-donor mean, donors in an Asian-associated ancestry cluster had fewer N-insertions in productive TCRs, according to a later genetic analysis. In a later analysis, HLA-associated TCR beta chains showed more clonal expansion and lower generation probabilities than non-associated chains that were equally common. According to a later analysis, most CMV-associated TCR beta chains appeared to be HLA-restricted, and the HLA associations seemed to be driven largely by CMV exposure. Because some donors lacked HLA typing at each locus, the association tests relied only on the typed subset. A cluster of highly shared sequence variants was judged likely to be a technical artifact of the sequencing pipeline. Assigning TCR associations to individual alleles was difficult when HLA alleles, especially DR and DQ, strongly co-occurred. Immune exposure information for the cohort was limited to CMV serostatus. Linkage disequilibrium might explain the correlated functional status among segregating V segments, but an unknown experimental factor could not be excluded. Because counts were too low, roughly 18 rarely observed V segments, including chromosome 9 orphons, were left out of the earlier analysis of 500 to 750 of the donors.

The library was generated by the immunoSEQ multiplex PCR assay. For the multiplex PCR, a mixture combining 60 forward primers for TCR Vbeta segments and 13 reverse primers for TCR Jbeta segments was used. A multiplex PCR assay on genomic DNA amplified the CDR3 region of rearranged TCR beta genes. The Illumina HiSeq System was used to sequence the amplified TCR beta libraries as 87-base-pair reads. Per the source publication's procedure: In a later analysis, roughly 80 million unique TCR beta chains were counted across the 666 repertoires, and some 10 million of these chains were shared by at least two donors. Raw reads were error-corrected and collapsed into unique sequences by a nearest-neighbor algorithm in which closely related sequences were merged to remove PCR and sequencing errors. CDR3 sequences were aligned to IMGT reference sequences to assign V, D and J gene segments. Each retained sequence needed at least a six-nucleotide match to both a V gene segment and a J gene segment. A rearrangement was called productive if the CDR3 had no stop codons and remained in frame with V and J, and every other rearrangement was called non-productive. CDR3 was defined according to IMGT convention as the region running from the second conserved V-encoded cysteine to the conserved J-encoded phenylalanine. In an earlier analysis of roughly 580 of the donors, sequences lacking an unambiguous match to a single V gene segment were excluded. An earlier analysis of over 450 of the donors classified V segments as functional when productive rearrangements were above 56.7% and as segregating when the standard deviation between donors was above 5%. To diagnose cytomegalovirus status from the catalog of TCR beta chain sequences, a statistical classification framework was built. V and J gene assignment, in a later analysis, came from comparing TCR nucleotide sequences with IMGT/GENE-DB human TR gene sequences. The TCRdist pipeline was used in a later analysis to assign CDR3 sequences and most-parsimonious VDJ recombination scenarios. In a later analysis, every TCR beta chain was defined by the combination of its CDR3 amino acid sequence and its V-gene family, and reads without a unique V-gene family were dropped. To address suspected cross-contamination and a sequencing artifact, a later analysis removed around 590 highly shared, low-generation-probability nucleotide sequences. In a later analysis, a clonal expansion index was calculated for each public chain from normalized within-repertoire ranks of inferred template counts. In a later analysis, generation probabilities were computed using a VDJ recombination model fitted to out-of-frame rearrangements, and the results were checked against IGoR. Hypergeometric tests were used in a later analysis to score TCR-TCR, TCR-HLA and TCR-CMV co-occurrence, with a repertoire-size bias correction applied to the TCR pairs. In a later analysis, false discovery rates were estimated by permuting HLA or CMV assignments 20 times. A later analysis grouped co-occurring TCRs with DBSCAN, adding TCRdist sequence similarity when clustering within HLA-allele-positive subsets. Co-occurrence clustering excluded repertoires with fewer than 30,000 or more than 120,000 public chains, plus five with anomalous nucleotide sharing. The source is immuneACCESS, and TCRdb retained only in-frame sequences with V and J called. Part of the clones is not carried over; for the studies checked, unresolved V genes explain less than half of this, and the remainder is unexplained. Clonal size and the V and J genes are those of that table, whereas D and trimming came from the DNA. Recorded for this sample are approximately 200,000 clones; over 60% of them occurred a single time. Roughly 2% of the sample belongs to the ten largest clones.

The source material was PBMCs. This TCR derives from a young man in good health and CMV-seronegative.

CDR3 loop: CASSERRFTGGPSYEQYF. In nucleotides, the sequence is TGTGCCAGCAGCGAAAGAAGATTCACAGGGGGCCCATCCTACGAGCAGTACTTC. The rearrangement combines TRBV2 with TRBJ2-7, and 9 junction bases match TRBD1. The germline V gene sets CDR1 to SNHLY and CDR2 to FYNNEI. From the cysteine up to the phenylalanine, the CDR3 has a length of 18 residues. Only the CDR3 DNA stays, 54 bases, in frame from base 1. Germline trimming: 6 bases from V, 1 base from J; junction bases outside gene matches: 16.